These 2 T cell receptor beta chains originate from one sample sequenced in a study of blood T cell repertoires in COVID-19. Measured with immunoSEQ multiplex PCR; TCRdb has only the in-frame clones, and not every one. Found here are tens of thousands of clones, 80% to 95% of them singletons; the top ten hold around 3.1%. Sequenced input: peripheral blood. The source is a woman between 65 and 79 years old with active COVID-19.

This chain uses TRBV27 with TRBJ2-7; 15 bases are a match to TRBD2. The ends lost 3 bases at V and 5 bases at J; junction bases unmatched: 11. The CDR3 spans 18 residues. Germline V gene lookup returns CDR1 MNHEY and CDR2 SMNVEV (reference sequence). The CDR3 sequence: CASSFRGLAGGPRHEQYF. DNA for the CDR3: TGTGCCAGCAGTTTCCGTGGACTAGCGGGAGGGCCTAGACACGAGCAGTACTTC.

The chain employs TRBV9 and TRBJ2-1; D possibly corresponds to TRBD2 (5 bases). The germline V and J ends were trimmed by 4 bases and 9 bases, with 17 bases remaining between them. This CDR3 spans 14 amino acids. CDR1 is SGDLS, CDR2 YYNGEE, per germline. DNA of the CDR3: TGTGCCAGCAGCCCCCGGGATAGACGGAGTGAGCAGTTCTTC. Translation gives CASSPRDRRSEQFF.